This T cell receptor beta chain appears in the sequencing data of a study of identical twins. This clonotype was counted ten times or more. The target antigen is unknown. Whole-study findings and limits: While abundant cord blood beta clonotypes carried fewer insertions, memory repertoires showed no such pattern. Model-predicted out-of-frame TCR alpha sharing fell below observed values in monozygotic twins.

Looked up from germline, CDR1 is SNHLY and CDR2 is FYNNEI. Trimming pared 1 base from V and 0 bases from J, leaving 7 bases between. The CDR3 contains 15 residues. Each CDR3 protein gets one entry after TCRdb re-called the 5' RACE reads with MiXCR. The sample lists hundreds of thousands of distinct CDR3 sequences; roughly 12% were seen once. This sample was also put to use in a study of yellow fever vaccine responses in identical twins.

Specimen: PBMCs. V and J are TRBV2 and TRBJ1-3; D not resolved. The sequence was obtained from a woman aged 18-35 years in good health. CDR3 sequence: CASSEGKGSGNTIYF. For the CDR3, the DNA is TGTGCCAGCAGTGAAGGGAAGGGCTCTGGAAACACCATATATTTT.